The subject of this entry is one TCR beta chain. Germline assignment: CDR1 LNHNV and CDR2 YYDKDF (reference sequence). The CDR3 sequence is 15 residues long. After removal of 6 bases from V and 3 bases from J, the junction contained 8 bases not matched to a gene. The data were obtained in a study of T cell changes during pregnancy in multiple sclerosis. The table came from immunoSEQ multiplex PCR; TCRdb's copy has only in-frame clones and leaves some out. Here the sample spans 60,000 to 90,000 clones, more than 85% being singletons. The V gene is TRBV15, the J gene TRBJ2-1; TRBD2 matches at 7 bases. The TCR originated in a female donor in good health, enrolled as a control in a pregnancy study. The sample consisted of peripheral blood, taken after pregnancy. The CDR3 loop reads CATRSWTGGYNEQFF. CDR3 bases: TGTGCCACCAGGTCTTGGACGGGAGGCTACAATGAGCAGTTCTTC.